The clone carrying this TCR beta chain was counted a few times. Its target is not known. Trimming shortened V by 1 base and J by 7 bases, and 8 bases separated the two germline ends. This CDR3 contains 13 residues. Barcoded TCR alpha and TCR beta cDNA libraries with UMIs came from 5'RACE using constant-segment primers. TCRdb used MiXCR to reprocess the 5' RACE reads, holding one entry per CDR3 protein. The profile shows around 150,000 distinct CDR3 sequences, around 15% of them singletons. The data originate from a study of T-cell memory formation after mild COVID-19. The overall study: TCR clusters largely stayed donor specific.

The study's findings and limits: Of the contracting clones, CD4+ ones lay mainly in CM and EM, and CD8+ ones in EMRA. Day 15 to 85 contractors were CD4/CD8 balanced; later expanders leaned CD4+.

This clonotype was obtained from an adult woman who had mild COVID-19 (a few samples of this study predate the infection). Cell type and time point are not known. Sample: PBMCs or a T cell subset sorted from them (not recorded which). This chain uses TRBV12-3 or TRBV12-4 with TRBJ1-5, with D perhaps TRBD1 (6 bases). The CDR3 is CASSLGGGQPQHF. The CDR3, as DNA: TGTGCCAGCAGTTTAGGGGGGGGCCAGCCCCAGCATTTT.